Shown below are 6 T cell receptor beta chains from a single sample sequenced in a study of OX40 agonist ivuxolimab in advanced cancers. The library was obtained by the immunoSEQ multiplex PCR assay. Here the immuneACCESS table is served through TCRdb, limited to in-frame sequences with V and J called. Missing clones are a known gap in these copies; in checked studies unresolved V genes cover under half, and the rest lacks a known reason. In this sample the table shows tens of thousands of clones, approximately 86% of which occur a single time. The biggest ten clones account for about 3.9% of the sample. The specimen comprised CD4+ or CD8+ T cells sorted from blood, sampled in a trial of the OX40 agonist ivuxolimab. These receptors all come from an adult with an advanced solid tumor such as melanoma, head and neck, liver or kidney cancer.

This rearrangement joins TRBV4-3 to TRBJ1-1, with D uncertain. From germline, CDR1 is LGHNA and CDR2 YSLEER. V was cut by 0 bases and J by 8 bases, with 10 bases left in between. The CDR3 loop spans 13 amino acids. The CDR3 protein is CASSQDLSWEAFF. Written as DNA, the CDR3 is TGCGCCAGCAGCCAAGACCTGTCCTGGGAAGCTTTCTTT.

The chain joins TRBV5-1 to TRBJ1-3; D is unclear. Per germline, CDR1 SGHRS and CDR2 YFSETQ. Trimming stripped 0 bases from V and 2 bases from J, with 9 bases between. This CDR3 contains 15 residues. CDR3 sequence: CASSLGTVTGNTIYF. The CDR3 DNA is TGCGCCAGCAGCTTGGGTACAGTGACTGGAAACACCATATATTTT.

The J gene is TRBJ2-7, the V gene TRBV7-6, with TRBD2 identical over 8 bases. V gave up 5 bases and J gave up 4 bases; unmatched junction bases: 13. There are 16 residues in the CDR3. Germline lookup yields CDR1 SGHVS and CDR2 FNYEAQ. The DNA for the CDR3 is TGTGCCAGCAGCCCCCGGGGTTTGGCGGGGGGTTACGAGCAGTACTTC. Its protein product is CASSPRGLAGGYEQYF.

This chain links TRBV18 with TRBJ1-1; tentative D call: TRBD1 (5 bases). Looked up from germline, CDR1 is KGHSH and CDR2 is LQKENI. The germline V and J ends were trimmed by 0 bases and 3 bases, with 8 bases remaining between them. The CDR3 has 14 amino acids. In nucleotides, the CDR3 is TGTGCCAGCTCACCACCGCGAGGGGACACTGAAGCTTTCTTT. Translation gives CASSPPRGDTEAFF.

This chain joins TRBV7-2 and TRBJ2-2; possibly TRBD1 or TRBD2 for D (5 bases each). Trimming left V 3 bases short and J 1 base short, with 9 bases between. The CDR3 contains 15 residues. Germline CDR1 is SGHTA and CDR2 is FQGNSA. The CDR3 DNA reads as TGTGCCAGCAGCTTGGGACGGATGAACACCGGGGAGCTGTTTTTT. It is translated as CASSLGRMNTGELFF.

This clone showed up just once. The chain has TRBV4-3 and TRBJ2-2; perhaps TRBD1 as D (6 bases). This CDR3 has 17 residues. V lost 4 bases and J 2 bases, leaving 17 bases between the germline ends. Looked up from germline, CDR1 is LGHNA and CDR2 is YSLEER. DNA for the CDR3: TGCGCCAGCAGCCTTAACGTGGCAGGGGCTAACACCGGGGAGCTGTTTTTT. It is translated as CASSLNVAGANTGELFF.